This T cell receptor (beta chain) was identified in a study of response to subunit inactivated influenza vaccine. V was shortened by 1 base and J by 3 bases, with 7 bases between the two germline ends. The CDR3 totals 13 residues. Germline V gene sequence: CDR1 SQVTM, CDR2 ANQGSEA. This clonotype was counted a few times. Each CDR3 protein gets one entry after TCRdb re-called the RT-PCR reads with MiXCR. There are 500,000 to 600,000 distinct CDR3 sequences in the sample; about 11% occur only once, and approximately 10% lies in the top ten. The same sample was also used in a study of T cells expressing NK-cell markers. From that second work: cDNA encoding TCR beta was synthesized via 5'RACE template switching incorporating UMIs. It was from sorted CD3+CD56+NKG2C+, CD3+CD56+NKG2C- and CD3+CD56-NKG2C+ T cells that TCR beta repertoires came. Among the eight sequenced donors, seven tested HCMV-seropositive and one tested seronegative. The authors applied an anti-gamma-delta TCR antibody in several experiments, and it restricted sorting to alpha-beta TCR T cells. As a fraction of CD8+ T cells, dominant NKG2C+ clonotypes reached roughly 1.0-7.0% in over 5 donors.

The sequence derives from a man between 45 and 60 years old who received an inactivated influenza vaccine. The chain links TRBV29-1 to TRBJ2-4; weak D call: TRBD1 (6 bases). This specimen consisted of PBMCs from blood, obtained on the day of vaccination. CDR3 amino acids: CSVEGGGKNIQYF. CDR3 in DNA: TGCAGCGTTGAAGGAGGGGGCAAAAACATTCAGTACTTC.